The following is a T cell receptor beta chain sequence with its context. Its antigen is as yet unknown. Extraction of total RNA produced a minimum of 5 micrograms from each sample. The use of a sample-barcoded 5' primer and a J-beta primer mix characterized a second PCR of about 7 to 12 cycles. One entry per CDR3 protein, called by TCRdb with MiXCR from the 5' RACE reads. The table lists hundreds of thousands of distinct CDR3 sequences, around 41% of them singletons. These data belong to a study of blood T cells in healthy people across ages. The study's findings and limits: It was held that diversity estimates obtained from one million T cells represented underestimates.

CDR1 is MNHEY, CDR2 SVGAGI, per germline. V was pared by 6 bases and J by 4 bases, with 15 bases between. The CDR3 runs 14 residues. The clonotype originates from an elderly man in good health. The gene calls are TRBV6-5 and TRBJ1-1; TRBD1 might be the D (5 bases). The sequenced sample consisted of blood. This CDR3 is CASSRRAGGTEAFF. The CDR3 DNA is TGTGCCAGCAGCCGCAGGGCGGGAGGCACTGAAGCTTTCTTT.